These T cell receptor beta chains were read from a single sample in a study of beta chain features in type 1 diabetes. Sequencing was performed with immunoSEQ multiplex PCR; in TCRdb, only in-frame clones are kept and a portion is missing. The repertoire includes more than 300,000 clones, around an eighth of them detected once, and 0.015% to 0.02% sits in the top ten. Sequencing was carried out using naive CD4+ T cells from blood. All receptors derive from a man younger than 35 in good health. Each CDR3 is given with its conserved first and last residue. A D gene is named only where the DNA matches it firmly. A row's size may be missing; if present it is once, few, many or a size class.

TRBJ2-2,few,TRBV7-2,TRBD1,CASIRDRGTGELFF,TGTGCCAGCATTCGGGACAGGGGAACCGGGGAGCTGTTTTTT
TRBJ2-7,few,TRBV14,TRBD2,CASSQYAGTSGFWEQYF,TGTGCCAGCAGCCAATACGCCGGGACTAGCGGCTTTTGGGAGCAGTACTTC
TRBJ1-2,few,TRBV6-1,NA,CASSATAANYGYTF,TGTGCCAGCAGCGCTACCGCTGCTAACTATGGCTACACCTTC
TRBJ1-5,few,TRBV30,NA,CAWSITGIQPQHF,TGTGCCTGGAGTATAACAGGGATCCAGCCCCAGCATTTT
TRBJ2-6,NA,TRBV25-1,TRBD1,CASSGTGGANVLTF,TGTGCCAGCAGTGGGACAGGTGGGGCCAACGTCCTGACTTTC
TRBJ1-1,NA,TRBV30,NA,CAWIQAQVTEAFF,TGTGCCTGGATCCAGGCCCAAGTCACTGAAGCTTTCTTT
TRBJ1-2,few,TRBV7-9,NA,CASSLEVGSNGYTF,TGTGCCAGCAGCTTAGAAGTGGGCTCCAATGGCTACACCTTC
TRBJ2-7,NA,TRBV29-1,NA,CSVREQEHYEQYF,TGCAGCGTTAGAGAGCAGGAACACTACGAGCAGTACTTC
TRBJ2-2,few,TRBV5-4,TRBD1,CASSRGTGVDGELFF,TGTGCCAGCAGCCGGGGGACAGGGGTTGACGGGGAGCTGTTTTTT
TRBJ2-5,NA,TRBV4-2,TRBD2,CASSQVGGVGETQYF,TGTGCCAGCAGCCAAGTGGGGGGGGTGGGAGAGACCCAGTACTTC
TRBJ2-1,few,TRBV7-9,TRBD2,CASSGTSPGEQFF,TGTGCCAGCAGCGGGACTAGCCCGGGTGAGCAGTTCTTC
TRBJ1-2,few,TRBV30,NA,CAWSVLPGRGGYTF,TGTGCCTGGAGTGTACTCCCGGGGCGGGGAGGCTACACCTTC
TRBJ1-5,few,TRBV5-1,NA,CASSLGQANQPQHF,TGCGCCAGCAGCTTGGGACAGGCGAATCAGCCCCAGCATTTT
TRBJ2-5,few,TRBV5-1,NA,CASSLGQYQETQYF,TGCGCCAGCAGCTTGGGACAGTACCAAGAGACCCAGTACTTC
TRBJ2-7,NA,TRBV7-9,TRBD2,CASSPRGGEPYEQYF,TGTGCCAGCAGCCCCCGGGGGGGGGAGCCCTACGAGCAGTACTTC
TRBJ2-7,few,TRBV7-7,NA,CASSPGTSDEQYF,TGTGCCAGCAGCCCCGGGACATCGGACGAGCAGTACTTC
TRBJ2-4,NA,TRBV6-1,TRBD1,CASSETGSQNIQYF,TGTGCCAGCAGCGAGACAGGGTCGCAAAACATTCAGTACTTC
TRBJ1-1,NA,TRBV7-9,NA,CASSLVVNTEAFF,TGTGCCAGCAGCTTAGTAGTGAACACTGAAGCTTTCTTT
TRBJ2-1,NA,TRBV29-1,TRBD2,CSVESYSGDFYNEQFF,TGCAGCGTTGAATCTTATAGCGGGGACTTCTACAATGAGCAGTTCTTC
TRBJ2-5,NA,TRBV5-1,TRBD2,CASSSQPSGRAVQTQYF,TGCGCCAGCAGCTCACAACCTAGCGGGAGGGCCGTCCAGACCCAGTACTTC
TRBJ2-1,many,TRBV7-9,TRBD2,CASSSGRLADNEQFF,TGTGCCAGCAGCTCAGGACGACTAGCGGACAATGAGCAGTTCTTC
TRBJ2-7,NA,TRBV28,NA,CASSFPRRTSGEQYF,TGTGCCAGCAGTTTCCCTAGGAGGACCAGCGGCGAGCAGTACTTC
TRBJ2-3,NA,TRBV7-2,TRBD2,CASSTLAGPTDTQYF,TGTGCCAGCAGCACTCTAGCGGGGCCCACAGATACGCAGTATTTT
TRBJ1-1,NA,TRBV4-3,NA,CASSQQVLRVNTEAFF,TGCGCCAGCAGCCAACAGGTCCTGCGGGTGAACACTGAAGCTTTCTTT
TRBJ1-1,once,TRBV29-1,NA,CSVGNRVTEAFF,TGCAGCGTTGGTAACAGGGTTACTGAAGCTTTCTTT
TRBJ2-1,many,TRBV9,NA,CASGAYNEQFF,TGTGCCAGCGGCGCATACAATGAGCAGTTCTTC
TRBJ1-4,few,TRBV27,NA,CASSLGAGREVAEKLFF,TGTGCCAGCAGTTTAGGTGCGGGGCGCGAGGTTGCTGAAAAACTGTTTTTT
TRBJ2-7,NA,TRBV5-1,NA,CASSLEGLSYEQYF,TGCGCCAGCAGCTTGGAGGGACTTTCCTACGAGCAGTACTTC
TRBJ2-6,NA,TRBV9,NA,CASGEGGPTSSGANVLTF,TGTGCCAGCGGCGAAGGGGGACCGACGTCCTCTGGGGCCAACGTCCTGACTTTC
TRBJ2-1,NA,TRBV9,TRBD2,CASSSTSGSYNEQFF,TGTGCCAGCAGCTCCACTAGCGGGAGCTACAATGAGCAGTTCTTC
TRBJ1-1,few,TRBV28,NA,CASSPRAGRTEAFF,TGTGCCAGCAGTCCCAGGGCAGGCCGCACTGAAGCTTTCTTT
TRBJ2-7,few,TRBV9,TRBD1,CASSVASQGESYEQYF,TGTGCCAGCAGCGTAGCTTCGCAGGGGGAATCCTACGAGCAGTACTTC
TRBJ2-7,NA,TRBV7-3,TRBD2,CASSRLAGAGEQYF,TGTGCCAGCAGCCGACTAGCGGGGGCGGGGGAGCAGTACTTC
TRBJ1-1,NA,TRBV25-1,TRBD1,CASSAARGLVEAFF,TGTGCCAGCAGTGCTGCCAGGGGGCTGGTTGAAGCTTTCTTT
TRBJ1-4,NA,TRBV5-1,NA,CASSQESGAGGEKLFF,TGCGCCAGCAGCCAGGAATCAGGGGCCGGGGGGGAAAAACTGTTTTTT
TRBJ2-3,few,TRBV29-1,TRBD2,CSVGPTSGGAADTQYF,TGCAGCGTTGGACCGACTAGCGGGGGGGCTGCCGATACGCAGTATTTT
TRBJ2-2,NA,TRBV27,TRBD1,CASSSGTGAGELFF,TGTGCCAGCAGTTCCGGGACAGGGGCCGGGGAGCTGTTTTTT
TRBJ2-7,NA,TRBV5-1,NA,CASSPTGTGRREQYF,TGCGCCAGCAGCCCCACCGGAACAGGCCGACGCGAGCAGTACTTC
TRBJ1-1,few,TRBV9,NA,CASSVAGFSAEAFF,TGTGCCAGCAGCGTAGCCGGGTTTTCGGCTGAAGCTTTCTTT
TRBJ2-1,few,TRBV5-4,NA,CASSPLSSYNEQFF,TGTGCCAGCAGCCCCCTTTCCTCCTACAATGAGCAGTTCTTC
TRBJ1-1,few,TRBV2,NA,CASSESRRGAFF,TGTGCCAGCAGTGAAAGCCGAAGGGGAGCTTTCTTT
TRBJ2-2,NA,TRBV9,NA,CASSVVSSANTGELFF,TGTGCCAGCAGCGTAGTATCCAGCGCGAACACCGGGGAGCTGTTTTTT
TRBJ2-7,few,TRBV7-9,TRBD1,CASSLAGQDISYEQYF,TGTGCCAGCAGCTTAGCGGGACAGGACATCTCCTACGAGCAGTACTTC
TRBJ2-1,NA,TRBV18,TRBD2,CASSPSGRGLGYNEQFF,TGTGCCAGCTCACCAAGCGGGAGAGGATTGGGATACAATGAGCAGTTCTTC
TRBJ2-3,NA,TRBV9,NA,CASSHNEGRGDTQYF,TGTGCCAGCAGCCACAATGAGGGTCGGGGGGATACGCAGTATTTT
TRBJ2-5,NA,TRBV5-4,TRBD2,CASSLYLAGGETQYF,TGTGCCAGCAGCTTGTACCTAGCGGGAGGAGAGACCCAGTACTTC
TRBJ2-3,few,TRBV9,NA,CASSVGGQFSDTQYF,TGTGCCAGCAGCGTAGGAGGCCAGTTCTCGGATACGCAGTATTTT
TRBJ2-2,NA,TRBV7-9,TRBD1,CASSRDSYTGELFF,TGTGCCAGCAGCAGGGACAGTTACACCGGGGAGCTGTTTTTT
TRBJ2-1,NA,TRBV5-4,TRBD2,CASSLGLAGGDEQFF,TGTGCCAGCAGCTTGGGGCTAGCGGGGGGCGATGAGCAGTTCTTC
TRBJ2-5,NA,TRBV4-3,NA,CASSQLIQETQYF,TGCGCCAGCAGCCAGCTAATTCAAGAGACCCAGTACTTC
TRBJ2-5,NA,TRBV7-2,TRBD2,CASSYSGGEETQYF,TGTGCCAGCAGCTATAGCGGGGGGGAAGAGACCCAGTACTTC
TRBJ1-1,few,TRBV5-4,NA,CASSWRTENTEAFF,TGTGCCAGCAGCTGGCGGACAGAGAACACTGAAGCTTTCTTT
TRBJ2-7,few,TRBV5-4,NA,CASSFGQGPTYEQYF,TGTGCCAGCAGCTTCGGGCAGGGGCCCACCTACGAGCAGTACTTC
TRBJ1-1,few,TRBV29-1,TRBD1,CSVRQGTNTEAFF,TGCAGCGTTCGACAGGGGACGAACACTGAAGCTTTCTTT
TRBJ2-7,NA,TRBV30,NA,CAWSAGVHEQYF,TGTGCCTGGAGTGCGGGGGTCCACGAGCAGTACTTC
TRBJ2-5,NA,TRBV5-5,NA,CASSQEEETQYF,TGTGCCAGCAGCCAGGAGGAAGAGACCCAGTACTTC
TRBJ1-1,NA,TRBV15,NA,CATMLTDGSTEAFF,TGTGCCACGATGTTGACAGACGGGTCAACTGAAGCTTTCTTT